This TCR beta chain emerged from a study of lymphopenia after photon versus proton radiotherapy. Study-level points and caveats: A bigger post-nadir fall in TCR diversity correlated inversely with survival time in deceased patients.

Sequenced by immunoSEQ multiplex PCR; TCRdb stores in-frame clones only, minus some. Of around 50,000 clones in the sample, 84% are singletons; the top ten hold around 2.2%. V was cut by 5 bases and J by 5 bases, with 12 bases left in between. The CDR3 contains 13 residues. Germline lookup yields CDR1 MDHEN and CDR2 SYDVKM. As to this clone: As yet, its antigen is unknown.

The chain uses TRBV28 and TRBJ1-1; tentative D call: TRBD1 (5 bases). The TCR was taken from a man in his 60s with pancreatic cancer. Sequenced here: peripheral blood, sampled from a patient treated with proton-based radiotherapy. The CDR3: CASSPTGVTEAFF. The CDR3 DNA follows: TGTGCCAGCAGTCCCACGGGGGTAACTGAAGCTTTCTTT.